This is a list of T cell receptor beta chains from one sample in a study of glioma-infiltrating T cells after dendritic cell vaccination. This table comes from immunoSEQ multiplex PCR, and its TCRdb copy is limited to in-frame clones, with some not included. The data show about 49,000 clones, approximately 83% seen once. The sequenced sample was blood, obtained before dendritic cell vaccination. These TCRs come from a human donor with glioblastoma. Each CDR3 is given with its conserved first and last residue. D genes are given only for firm matches. Some rows have no size entry. The others give once, few or many, or a class for an expanded clone.

v_call	clone_size	d_call	j_call	cdr3_aa	cdr3_nt
TRBV19	.	.	TRBJ1-3	CASSIADRSFSGNTIYF	TGTGCCAGTAGTATAGCCGACAGGAGTTTCTCTGGAAACACCATATATTTT
TRBV11-1	.	.	TRBJ1-4	CASSSPLRDGLFF	TGTGCCAGCAGCTCACCCCTCCGGGATGGACTGTTTTTT
TRBV19	.	.	TRBJ1-3	CASSNRLRQVGYTIYF	TGTGCCAGTAGTAACCGACTCCGACAGGTTGGATACACCATATATTTT
TRBV6-6	.	.	TRBJ1-2	CASAFTVGTGGYTF	TGTGCCAGCGCTTTCACAGTAGGGACTGGAGGCTACACCTTC
TRBV25-1	.	.	TRBJ1-5	CATSDRTLLSNQPQHF	TGTGCCACGTCAGATCGGACTCTCCTTAGCAATCAGCCCCAGCATTTT
TRBV18	once	.	TRBJ1-2	CASSPEQGYGYTF	TGTGCCAGCTCACCGGAACAGGGCTATGGCTACACCTTC
TRBV18	.	.	TRBJ1-6	CASSPNGHYNSPLHF	TGTGCCAGCTCACCAAACGGACACTATAATTCACCCCTCCACTTT
TRBV11-2	.	.	TRBJ2-3	CASSLDVGGQGKAQYF	TGTGCCAGCAGCTTAGATGTCGGGGGGCAGGGTAAGGCGCAGTATTTT
TRBV2	once	.	TRBJ2-3	CASSESGGGGITQYF	TGTGCCAGCAGTGAATCGGGAGGGGGCGGGATCACGCAGTATTTT
TRBV11-3	.	.	TRBJ1-3	CASSLGGIGNTIYF	TGTGCCAGCAGCTTAGGGGGCATTGGAAACACCATATATTTT
TRBV7-9	.	TRBD2	TRBJ2-5	CASSRELAGDQTQYF	TGTGCCAGCAGCCGAGAACTAGCGGGAGACCAGACCCAGTACTTC
TRBV5-1	.	TRBD1	TRBJ1-2	CASSLQGASYGYTF	TGCGCCAGCAGCCTCCAGGGGGCGAGCTATGGCTACACCTTC
TRBV7-9	.	.	TRBJ1-2	CASSLQGLLGANYGYTF	TGTGCCAGCAGCCTACAGGGTCTGCTAGGAGCTAACTATGGCTACACCTTC
TRBV19	.	TRBD2	TRBJ2-1	CASSSGASGYNEQFF	TGTGCCAGTAGTAGCGGGGCTAGCGGGTACAATGAGCAGTTCTTC
TRBV27	.	.	TRBJ1-5	CASSSQGRGNQPQHF	TGTGCCAGCAGTTCCCAGGGGAGGGGCAATCAGCCCCAGCATTTT
TRBV30	once	.	TRBJ1-1	CAWRQVHHMNTEAFF	TGTGCCTGGAGGCAGGTCCACCATATGAACACTGAAGCTTTCTTT
TRBV11-3	.	.	TRBJ2-7	CASSSRDTTSYEQYF	TGTGCCAGCAGCTCACGGGACACAACATCCTACGAGCAGTACTTC